This T cell receptor beta chain comes out of a study of cytomegalovirus exposure and HLA in healthy donors. Study details: Among about 190 million T cells, an earlier analysis found 117 million unique TCR beta sequences.

Trimming cost V 6 bases and J 2 bases, with 10 bases left between them. Germline V gives CDR1 SEHNR, CDR2 FQNEAQ (reference sequence). The length of the CDR3 is 13 residues. This PCR relied on a set of 60 Vbeta primers and 13 Jbeta primers. The table came from immunoSEQ multiplex PCR; TCRdb's copy has only in-frame clones and leaves some out. This sample's table reports around 48,000 clones. A word on this clone: The antigen is undetermined.

Study-wide points: Earlier analysis looked at TCR beta V segments, and most were productive about 90% or about 30% of the time. Roughly uniform depth of sequencing across donors was assumed in presence/absence analyses.

Source material: PBMCs. This sequence joins TRBV7-9 and TRBJ1-1; weak D call: TRBD1 (5 bases). This clonotype was obtained from a female donor in good health and CMV-seronegative. The CDR3 region is CASSPGGNTEAFF. CDR3 nucleotide sequence: TGTGCCAGCAGTCCGGGGGGTAACACTGAAGCTTTCTTT. The complete variable domain, with remaining parts taken from reference TRBV7-9 and TRBJ1-1, reads DTGVSQNPRHKITKRGQNVTFRCDPISEHNRLYWYRQTLGQGPEFLTYFQNEAQLEKSRLLSDRFSAERPKGSFSTLEIQRTEQGDSAMYLCASSPGGNTEAFFGQGTRLTVV.